This TCR beta chain was obtained from a study of breast tumors, draining lymph nodes, adjacent tissues. Each CDR3 protein is one row after TCRdb ran MiXCR on the multiplex PCR reads. Here the sample spans around 230,000 distinct CDR3 sequences, approximately 36% being singletons. Findings of the study overall: Compared with lymph nodes, tumors were less diverse; compared with nontumor tissue, more. The data were judged consistent with most tumor T cells coming from lymph node and expanding in tumor. Luminal-like breast cancer showed significantly higher tumor–nontumor repertoire similarity than basal-like.

The lymph nodes were axillary draining lymph nodes from breast cancer patients. This clonotype has more than one count but fewer than ten. Its specificity is not known. The CDR3 loop spans 15 amino acids. CDR1 is SGHVS, CDR2 FQNEAQ, per germline. V lost 5 bases, J lost 5 bases, and 18 bases lay in between. The sequenced sample consisted of axillary lymph node tissue. This chain uses TRBV7-8 with TRBJ1-2; D possibly corresponds to TRBD1 (6 bases). This clonotype was obtained from a female donor with breast cancer. Some clones in this sample may be carry-over from other donors' samples. The CDR3, as DNA: TGTGCCAGCAGCGGCGATCCAGGGGCCGGGTATGGCTACACCTTC. This encodes CASSGDPGAGYGYTF.